This T cell receptor beta chain came from a study of blood T cell repertoires in COVID-19 (dated by TCRdb to 2018 to 2020). Regarding the complete study: Samples from collaborators originated in the United States, Italy and Spain and spanned both the acute and convalescent phases of COVID-19. The material from the prospective study consisted of cDNA or gDNA derived from T cells, B-cell-depleted T cells, or PBMCs. Deeply sampled blood TCRbeta repertoires from subjects exposed to, actively infected with, or recovered from COVID-19 were included in the dataset. The repertoires were made available in a free public database intended to serve as a resource for research on the immune response to SARS-CoV-2. The samples were drawn from two sources: the first 160 participants of the ongoing ImmuneRACE study, and fewer than 1,500 subjects contributed by 6 global collaborators. The sample metadata nearly always contained a de-identified subject ID, COVID-19 status, age in years and sex. Where available, HLA class I and class II types were taken from metadata supplied by the sample provider and were not determined by assay-based typing. General study outcomes and caveats: How much clinical and demographic metadata was included differed by source and by participant, and the metadata was provided uncurated.

The immunoSEQ Assay, a bias-controlled multiplex PCR, was used to amplify TCRbeta CDR3 regions from genomic DNA. The original methods were these. The number of nucleated cells in each sample was estimated by amplification of reference gene primers within the assay. To quantify the absolute abundance of each unique TCRbeta CDR3 rearrangement, sequence reads were collapsed and filtered. For each sample, productive Simpson clonality was calculated by taking the square root of Simpson's diversity index across productive rearrangements. TCRdb obtained this table from immuneACCESS and retained in-frame rearrangements with V and J assigned. These tables miss some clones; where compared with another copy, unresolved V genes account for less than half of the shortfall, and the remainder is unexplained. V, J and clone size are those of that table, while D and trimming were read from the DNA. For this sample the table gives approximately 80,000 clones, of which approximately 88% were detected only once. The top ten hold approximately 6.7% of the sample.

Each collaborating institution followed its own protocols to collect whole blood in K2EDTA tubes. Collaborator samples were shipped for TCRbeta analysis as frozen whole blood, isolated PBMCs, or DNA extracted from either sample type. As for this clone: Its cognate antigen has yet to be identified. Base qualities are not provided; no much larger clone lies one nucleotide away.

The origin of this receptor is a woman of 80 years or more with acute or convalescent COVID-19. The sequenced sample was peripheral blood.

The CDR3 has the sequence CASSTGTSGSREQFF. The nucleotides are TGCGCCAGCAGCACCGGGACTAGCGGTTCTCGAGAGCAGTTCTTC. The V gene is TRBV5-1 and the J gene is TRBJ2-1; 11 of the junction bases match TRBD2. The CDR3, from cysteine to phenylalanine, totals 15 residues. Kept here is only the CDR3 DNA, which spans 45 bases and is read in frame from base 1. Reading the germline V gene gives CDR1 SGHRS and CDR2 YFSETQ. Compared with germline, V lacks 4 bases and J lacks 10 bases; bases without a gene match: 10.